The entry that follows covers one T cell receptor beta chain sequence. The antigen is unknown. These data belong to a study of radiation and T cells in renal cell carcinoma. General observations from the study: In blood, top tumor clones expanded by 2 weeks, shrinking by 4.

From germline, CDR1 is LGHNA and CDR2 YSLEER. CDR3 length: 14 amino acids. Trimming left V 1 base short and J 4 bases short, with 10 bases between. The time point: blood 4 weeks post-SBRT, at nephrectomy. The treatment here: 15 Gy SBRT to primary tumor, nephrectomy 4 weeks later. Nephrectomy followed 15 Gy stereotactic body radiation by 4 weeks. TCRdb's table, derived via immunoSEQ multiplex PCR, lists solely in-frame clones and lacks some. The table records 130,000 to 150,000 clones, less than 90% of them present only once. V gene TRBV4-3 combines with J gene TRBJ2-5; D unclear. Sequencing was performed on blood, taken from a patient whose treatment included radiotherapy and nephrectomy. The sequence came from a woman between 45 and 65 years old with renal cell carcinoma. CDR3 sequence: CASSQGPEAETQYF. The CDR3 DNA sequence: TGCGCCAGCAGCCAAGGCCCAGAGGCAGAGACCCAGTACTTC.